The rows below give T cell receptor beta chains drawn from one sample of a study of blood T cell repertoires in COVID-19. TCRdb's table, derived via immunoSEQ multiplex PCR, lists solely in-frame clones and lacks some. The table shows roughly 190,000 clones, with 70% to 90% occurring only once. Sequenced sample: peripheral blood. The receptors here all came from a man aged 40-49 years with active or convalescent COVID-19. The conserved cysteine and the conserved F or W are not part of the CDR3 here. Not all rows give a size; the values are once, few, many and, for expanded clones, a class.

v_gene	j_gene	abundance	CDR3aa
TRBV19	TRBJ2-7	-	ASSIQGAVGYEQY
TRBV27	TRBJ1-5	once	ASSPLGDHNQPQH
TRBV5-1	TRBJ2-5	once	ASTNDLGQQETQY
TRBV4-2	TRBJ1-4	few	ASKTGATNEKLF
TRBV5-1	TRBJ1-1	-	ASSWGDRGLGTEAF
TRBV3-1/TRBV3-2	TRBJ1-3	-	ASSSPDRAGNTIY
TRBV11-2	TRBJ2-5	-	ASSLREWETQY
TRBV7-2	TRBJ1-2	-	ASSLALYPGTGAIGGYT
TRBV4-2	TRBJ1-3	-	ASSHLDSSGNTIY
TRBV12-3/TRBV12-4	TRBJ1-2	-	ASMQGYYGYT
TRBV4-2	TRBJ2-7	-	ASSQRTGGPREEQY
TRBV10-3	TRBJ2-1	-	AITAGLSYNEQF
TRBV5-1	TRBJ2-2	-	ASTGLAGNSGELF
TRBV11-2	TRBJ2-1	-	ASSRTGKNNEQF
TRBV3-1/TRBV3-2	TRBJ2-2	-	ASSQIAGELF
TRBV29-1	TRBJ1-2	-	SVPLPGVGGYT
TRBV25-1	TRBJ2-2	-	ASRMGGGNTGELF
TRBV7-2	TRBJ2-1	-	ASSLLGSLSYNEQF
TRBV6-2/TRBV6-3	TRBJ1-5	-	ASSRTGGNQPQH
TRBV18	TRBJ2-7	-	ASSPPDQGYYEQY
TRBV12-3/TRBV12-4	TRBJ1-2	-	ASSLFQGNGYT
TRBV18	TRBJ1-1	-	ASSPSQGRNTEAF
TRBV30	TRBJ2-7	-	AHRGTYEQY
TRBV6-2/TRBV6-3	TRBJ1-1	-	ASSSGTGNTEAF
TRBV19	TRBJ2-6	few	ASSIVVSGANVLT
TRBV6-5	TRBJ2-3	-	ASSYAAGGADTQY
TRBV15	TRBJ2-1	-	ATSSDGVYNEQF
TRBV3-1/TRBV3-2	TRBJ2-1	-	ASSHLEGSSYNEQF
TRBV6-6	TRBJ2-7	few	ASSLLAGAGEQY
TRBV5-4	TRBJ2-3	-	ASSLAAGRGSTDTQY
TRBV19	TRBJ2-2	-	ASSIRTGADTGELF
TRBV28	TRBJ1-6	-	AVRQGALGNSPLH
TRBV10-3	TRBJ1-2	-	AIQSGQSYNYGYT
TRBV7-9	TRBJ1-5	-	ASSESGGNQPQH
TRBV28	TRBJ2-5	-	ASSITGLQETQY
TRBV20-1	TRBJ2-7	-	SASARDRGYEQY
TRBV2	TRBJ2-7	-	ASSETGSIYEQY
TRBV7-2	TRBJ1-2	-	ASSLDPGNYGYT
TRBV18	TRBJ2-6	-	ASSPTGGATGANVLT
TRBV11-2	TRBJ2-7	-	ASGRRDEQY
TRBV6-2/TRBV6-3	TRBJ2-7	-	ASSYSDRASYEQY
TRBV6-5	TRBJ1-5	-	AITTTGSSQPQH
TRBV28	TRBJ2-3	-	ASSLVRGRTGTDTQY
TRBV4-3	TRBJ2-3	-	ASSQEGRGASQY
TRBV6-6	TRBJ1-6	-	ASSLLSDSPLH
TRBV2	TRBJ2-3	-	ASSVSSGKGADTQY
TRBV7-8	TRBJ2-3	once	ASSLGVFGGLGTGTQY
TRBV18	TRBJ2-3	-	ASSPVGGSTDTQY
TRBV6-5	TRBJ1-3	once	ASRQGSGNTIY
TRBV5-1	TRBJ2-7	-	ASIDTLQGEQY
TRBV13	TRBJ2-3	-	ASSLGVNRPLDNTDTQY
TRBV2	TRBJ2-2	-	ASSVLGGELF
TRBV19	TRBJ2-3	-	ASSSGQGVSDTQY